Listed here is a single TCR beta chain. The record originates from a study of cytomegalovirus exposure and HLA in healthy donors. Generated by immunoSEQ multiplex PCR, the TCRdb table keeps only in-frame clones and is missing some. Among about 260,000 clones listed, about 92% were seen once. J lost 0 bases, V lost 6 bases, and 3 bases had no gene match. This CDR3 region has 14 residues. Germline-derived CDR1 and CDR2 are MNHEY and SMNVEV (reference sequence). Sequencing was done on a sample of PBMCs. This clonotype was obtained from a woman aged 25-40 years in good health and CMV-seronegative. The chain is built from TRBV27 and TRBJ2-7, with 9 bases that match TRBD2. CDR3 in DNA: TGTGCCAGCAGCTCACTAGCGGGCTCCTACGAGCAGTACTTC. Its protein product is CASSSLAGSYEQYF.